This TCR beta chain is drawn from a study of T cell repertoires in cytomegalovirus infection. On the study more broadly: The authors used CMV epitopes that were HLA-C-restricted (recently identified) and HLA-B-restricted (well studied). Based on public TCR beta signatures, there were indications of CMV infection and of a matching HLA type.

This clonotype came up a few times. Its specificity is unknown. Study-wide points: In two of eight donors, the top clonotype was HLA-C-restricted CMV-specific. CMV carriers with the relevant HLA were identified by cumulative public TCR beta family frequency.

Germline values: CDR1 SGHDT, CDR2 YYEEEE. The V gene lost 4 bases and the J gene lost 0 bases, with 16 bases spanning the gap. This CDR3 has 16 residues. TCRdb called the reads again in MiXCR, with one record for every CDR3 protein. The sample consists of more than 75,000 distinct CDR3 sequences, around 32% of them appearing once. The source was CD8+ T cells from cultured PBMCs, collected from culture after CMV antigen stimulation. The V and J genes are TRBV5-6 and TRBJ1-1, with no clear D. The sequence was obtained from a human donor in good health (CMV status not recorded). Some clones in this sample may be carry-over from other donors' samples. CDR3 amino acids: CASSLNRDVMNTEAFF. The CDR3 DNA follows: TGTGCCAGCAGCCTCAACCGGGATGTGATGAACACTGAAGCTTTCTTT.